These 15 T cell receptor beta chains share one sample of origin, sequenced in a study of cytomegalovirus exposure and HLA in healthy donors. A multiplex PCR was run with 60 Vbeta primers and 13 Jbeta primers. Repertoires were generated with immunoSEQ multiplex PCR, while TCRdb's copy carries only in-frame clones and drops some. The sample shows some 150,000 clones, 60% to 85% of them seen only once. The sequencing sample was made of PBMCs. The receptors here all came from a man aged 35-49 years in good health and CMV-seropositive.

CDR3 nucleotides: TGTGCCAGCAGTTTAAAGGCACAGGGTAGCTATGGCTACACCTTC. Translation: CASSLKAQGSYGYTF. This chain connects TRBV27 to TRBJ1-2; weak D call: TRBD1 (6 bases). The CDR3 loop spans 15 amino acids. The V and J ends lost 2 bases and 4 bases respectively, with 14 bases between them. Germline lookup yields CDR1 MNHEY and CDR2 SMNVEV (reference sequence).

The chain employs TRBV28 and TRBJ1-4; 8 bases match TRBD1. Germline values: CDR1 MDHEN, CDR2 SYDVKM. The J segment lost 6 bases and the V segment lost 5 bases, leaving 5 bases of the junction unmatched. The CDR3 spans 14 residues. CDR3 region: CASSRTGKDEKLFF. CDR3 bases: TGTGCCAGCAGTCGGACAGGGAAGGATGAAAAACTGTTTTTT.

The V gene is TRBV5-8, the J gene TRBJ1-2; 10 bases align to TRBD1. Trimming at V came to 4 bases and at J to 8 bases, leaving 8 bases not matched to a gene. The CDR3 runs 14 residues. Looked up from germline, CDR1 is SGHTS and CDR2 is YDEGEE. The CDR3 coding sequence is TGTGCCAGCAGCCCGGGGACAGGGGTGTCCGGCTACACCTTC. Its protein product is CASSPGTGVSGYTF.

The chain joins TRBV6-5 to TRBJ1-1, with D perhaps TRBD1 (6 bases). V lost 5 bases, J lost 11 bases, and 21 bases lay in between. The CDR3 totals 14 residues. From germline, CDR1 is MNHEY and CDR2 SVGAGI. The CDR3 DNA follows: TGTGCCAGCAGTCTCAAGGGGAGTTCGGGGGGCGCTTTCTTT. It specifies CASSLKGSSGGAFF.

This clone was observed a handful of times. The CDR3 DNA reads as TGTGCCAGCTCACGCCGACTAGCGGGCCTCTCCACAGATACGCAGTATTTT. It encodes CASSRRLAGLSTDTQYF. V is TRBV18 and J is TRBJ2-3; 10 nucleotides agree with TRBD2. CDR1 and CDR2 (germline): KGHSH, LQKENI. The ends lost 4 bases at V and 2 bases at J; junction bases unmatched: 9. The CDR3 contains 17 residues.

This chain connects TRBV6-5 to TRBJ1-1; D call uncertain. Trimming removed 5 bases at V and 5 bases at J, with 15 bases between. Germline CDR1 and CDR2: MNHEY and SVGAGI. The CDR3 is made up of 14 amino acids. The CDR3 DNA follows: TGTGCCAGCAGTGAACCCGAGGGAGGGACTGAAGCTTTCTTT. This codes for CASSEPEGGTEAFF.

CDR3 residues: CASSFSGGYEQYF. CDR3 nucleotides: TGCGCCAGCAGCTTCAGCGGGGGCTACGAGCAGTACTTC. The J gene is TRBJ2-7, the V gene TRBV5-1, with 8 bases aligning to TRBD2. In germline, CDR1 is SGHRS, CDR2 YFSETQ. Unmatched junction bases numbered 1, after V lost 2 bases and J lost 3 bases. CDR3 length: 13 amino acids. The variable domain in full, completed from reference TRBV5-1 and TRBJ2-7, reads KAGVTQTPRYLIKTRGQQVTLSCSPISGHRSVSWYQQTPGQGLQFLFEYFSETQRNKGNFPGRFSGRQFSNSRSEMNVSTLELGDSALYLCASSFSGGYEQYFGPGTRLTVT.

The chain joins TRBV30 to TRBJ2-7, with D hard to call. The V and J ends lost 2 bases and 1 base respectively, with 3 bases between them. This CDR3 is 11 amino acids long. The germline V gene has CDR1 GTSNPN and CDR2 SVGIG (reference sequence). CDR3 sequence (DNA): TGTGCCTGGAGTCCTTCCTACGAGCAGTACTTC. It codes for CAWSPSYEQYF.

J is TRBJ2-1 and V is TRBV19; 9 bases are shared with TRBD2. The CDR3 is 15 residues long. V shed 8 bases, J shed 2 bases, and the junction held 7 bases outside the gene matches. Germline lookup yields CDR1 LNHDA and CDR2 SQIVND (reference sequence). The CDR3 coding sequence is TGTGCCAGTCAAACCCCTAGCGGGGCCTACAATGAGCAGTTCTTC. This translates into CASQTPSGAYNEQFF.

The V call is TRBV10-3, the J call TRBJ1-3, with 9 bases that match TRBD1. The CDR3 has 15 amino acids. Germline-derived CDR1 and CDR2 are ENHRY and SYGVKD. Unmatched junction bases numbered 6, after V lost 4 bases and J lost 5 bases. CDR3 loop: CAISAQGAQRNTIYF. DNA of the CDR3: TGTGCCATCAGTGCACAGGGGGCACAACGAAACACCATATATTTT.

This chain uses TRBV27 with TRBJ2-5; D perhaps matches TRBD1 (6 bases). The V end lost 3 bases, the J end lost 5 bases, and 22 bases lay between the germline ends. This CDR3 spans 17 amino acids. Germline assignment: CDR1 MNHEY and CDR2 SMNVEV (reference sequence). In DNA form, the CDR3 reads TGTGCCAGCAGTTTGTCTAGTTTAGTACAGGGCAGGGAGACCCAGTACTTC. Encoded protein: CASSLSSLVQGRETQYF.

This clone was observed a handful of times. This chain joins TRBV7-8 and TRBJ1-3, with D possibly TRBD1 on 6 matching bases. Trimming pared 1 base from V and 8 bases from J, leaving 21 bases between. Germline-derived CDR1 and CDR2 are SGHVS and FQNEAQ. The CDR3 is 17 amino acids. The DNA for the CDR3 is TGTGCCAGCAGCTTAGGGCCCACGACAGGCCGTACGGACACCATATATTTT. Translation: CASSLGPTTGRTDTIYF.

Written as DNA, the CDR3 is TGTGCCAGCAGCTTTGGCGGGACCAGCACAGATACGCAGTATTTT. Its protein product is CASSFGGTSTDTQYF. This chain links TRBV7-3 with TRBJ2-3, with a weak D call TRBD2 (6 bases). CDR1 and CDR2 from the germline V gene are SGHTA and FQGTGA. This CDR3 comprises 15 residues. V was cut by 3 bases and J by 0 bases, with 10 bases left in between.

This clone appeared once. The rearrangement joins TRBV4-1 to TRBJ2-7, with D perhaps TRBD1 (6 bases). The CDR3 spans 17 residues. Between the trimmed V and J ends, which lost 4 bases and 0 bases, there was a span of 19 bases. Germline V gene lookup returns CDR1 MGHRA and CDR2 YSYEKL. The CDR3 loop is CASSRTHGPDSSYEQYF. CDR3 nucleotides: TGCGCCAGCAGCCGAACGCACGGACCGGACAGCTCCTACGAGCAGTACTTC.

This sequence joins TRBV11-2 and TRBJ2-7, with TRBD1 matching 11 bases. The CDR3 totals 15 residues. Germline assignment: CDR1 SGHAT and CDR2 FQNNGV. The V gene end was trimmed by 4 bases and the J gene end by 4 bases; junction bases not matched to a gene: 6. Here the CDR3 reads CASSSQGQGVYEQYF. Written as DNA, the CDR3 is TGTGCCAGCAGCTCACAGGGACAGGGGGTTTACGAGCAGTACTTC.